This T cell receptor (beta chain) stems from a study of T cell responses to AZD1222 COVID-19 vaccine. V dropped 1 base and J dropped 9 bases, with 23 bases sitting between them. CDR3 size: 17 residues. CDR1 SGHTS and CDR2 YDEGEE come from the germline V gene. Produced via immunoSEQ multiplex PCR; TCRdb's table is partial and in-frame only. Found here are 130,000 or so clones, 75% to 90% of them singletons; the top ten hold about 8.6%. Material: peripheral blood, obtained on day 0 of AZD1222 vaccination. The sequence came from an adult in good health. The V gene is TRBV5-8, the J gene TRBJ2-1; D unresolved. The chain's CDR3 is CASSLPPPGGSFTEQFF. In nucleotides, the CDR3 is TGTGCCAGCAGCTTGCCCCCCCCGGGTGGTAGCTTTACTGAGCAGTTCTTC.